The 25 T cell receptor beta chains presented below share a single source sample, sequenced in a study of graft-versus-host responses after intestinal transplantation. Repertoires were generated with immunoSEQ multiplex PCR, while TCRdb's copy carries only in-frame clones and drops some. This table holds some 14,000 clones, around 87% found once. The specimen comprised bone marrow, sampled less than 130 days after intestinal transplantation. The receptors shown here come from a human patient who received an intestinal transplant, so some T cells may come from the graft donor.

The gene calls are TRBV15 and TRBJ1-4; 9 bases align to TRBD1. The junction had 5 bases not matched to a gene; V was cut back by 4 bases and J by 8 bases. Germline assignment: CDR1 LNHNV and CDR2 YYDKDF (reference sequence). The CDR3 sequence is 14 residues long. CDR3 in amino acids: CATSTRQGEEKLFF. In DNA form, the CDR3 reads TGTGCCACCAGCACTCGACAGGGGGAGGAAAAACTGTTTTTT.

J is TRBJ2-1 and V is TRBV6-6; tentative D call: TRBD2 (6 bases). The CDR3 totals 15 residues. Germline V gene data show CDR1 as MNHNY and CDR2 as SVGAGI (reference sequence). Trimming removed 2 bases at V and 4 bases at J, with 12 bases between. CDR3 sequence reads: CASSYNSGLYNEQFF. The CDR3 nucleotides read TGTGCCAGCAGTTACAATAGCGGTTTGTACAATGAGCAGTTCTTC.

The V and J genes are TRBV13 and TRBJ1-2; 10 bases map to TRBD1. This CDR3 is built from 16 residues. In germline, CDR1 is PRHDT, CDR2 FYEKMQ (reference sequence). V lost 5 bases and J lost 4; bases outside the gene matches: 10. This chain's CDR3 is CASSQAGQGSTYGYTF. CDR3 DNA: TGTGCCAGCAGCCAGGCGGGACAGGGGTCTACCTATGGCTACACCTTC.

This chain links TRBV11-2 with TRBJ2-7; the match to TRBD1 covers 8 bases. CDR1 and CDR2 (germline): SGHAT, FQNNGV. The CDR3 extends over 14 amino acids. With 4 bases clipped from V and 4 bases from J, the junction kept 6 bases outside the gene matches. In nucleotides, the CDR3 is TGTGCCAGCAGCTCCCACCGGACAGGGTACGAGCAGTACTTC. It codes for CASSSHRTGYEQYF.

Here the CDR3 DNA reads TGCGCCAGCAGCTTGGAGGGGTACCAGCCCCAGCATTTT. Translated, it gives CASSLEGYQPQHF. The chain has TRBV5-1 and TRBJ1-5, with D possibly being TRBD1 (5 bases). From germline, CDR1 is SGHRS and CDR2 YFSETQ. Between the trimmed V and J ends, which lost 0 bases and 7 bases, there was a span of 8 bases. The CDR3 sequence is 13 residues long.

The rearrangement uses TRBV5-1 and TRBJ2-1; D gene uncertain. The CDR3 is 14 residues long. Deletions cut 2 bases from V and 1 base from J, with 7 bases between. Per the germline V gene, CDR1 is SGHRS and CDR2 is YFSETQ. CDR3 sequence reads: CASSFGQSYNEQFF. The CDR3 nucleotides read TGCGCCAGCAGCTTTGGGCAGTCCTACAATGAGCAGTTCTTC.

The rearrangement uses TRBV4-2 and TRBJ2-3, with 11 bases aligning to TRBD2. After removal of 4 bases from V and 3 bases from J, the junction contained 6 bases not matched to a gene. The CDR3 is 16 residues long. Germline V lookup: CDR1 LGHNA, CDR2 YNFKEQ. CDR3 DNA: TGTGCCAGCAGCCTTCGGACTAGCGGGTGGACAGATACGCAGTATTTT. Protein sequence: CASSLRTSGWTDTQYF.

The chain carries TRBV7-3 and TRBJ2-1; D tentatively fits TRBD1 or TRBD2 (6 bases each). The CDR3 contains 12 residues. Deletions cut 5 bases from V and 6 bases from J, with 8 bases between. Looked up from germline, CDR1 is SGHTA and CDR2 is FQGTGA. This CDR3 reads CASSGGGNEQFF. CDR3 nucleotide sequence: TGTGCCAGCAGCGGAGGGGGCAATGAGCAGTTCTTC.

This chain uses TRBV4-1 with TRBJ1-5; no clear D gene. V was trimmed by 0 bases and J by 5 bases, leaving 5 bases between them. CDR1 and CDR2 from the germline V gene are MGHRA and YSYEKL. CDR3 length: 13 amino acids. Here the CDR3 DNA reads TGCGCCAGCAGCCAAGAACGGGATCAGCCCCAGCATTTT. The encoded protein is CASSQERDQPQHF.

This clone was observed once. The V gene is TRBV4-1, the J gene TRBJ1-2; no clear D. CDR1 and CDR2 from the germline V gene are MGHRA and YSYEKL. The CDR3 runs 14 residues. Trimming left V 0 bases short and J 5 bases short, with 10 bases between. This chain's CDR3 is CASSQDAGRYGYTF. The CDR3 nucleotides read TGCGCCAGCAGCCAAGATGCCGGGAGGTATGGCTACACCTTC.

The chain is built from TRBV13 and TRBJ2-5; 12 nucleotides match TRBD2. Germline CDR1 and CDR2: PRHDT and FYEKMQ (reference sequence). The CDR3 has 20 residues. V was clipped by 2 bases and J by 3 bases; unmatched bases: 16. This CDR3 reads CASSLPGLPKSSGREETQYF. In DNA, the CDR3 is TGTGCCAGCAGCTTACCGGGACTGCCGAAATCTAGCGGGAGGGAAGAGACCCAGTACTTC.

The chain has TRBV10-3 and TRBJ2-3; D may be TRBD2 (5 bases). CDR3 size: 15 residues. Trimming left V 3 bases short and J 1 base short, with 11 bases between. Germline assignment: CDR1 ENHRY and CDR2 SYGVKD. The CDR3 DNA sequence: TGTGCCATCAGTGACCTCTTACTAGGCACAGATACGCAGTATTTT. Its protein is CAISDLLLGTDTQYF.

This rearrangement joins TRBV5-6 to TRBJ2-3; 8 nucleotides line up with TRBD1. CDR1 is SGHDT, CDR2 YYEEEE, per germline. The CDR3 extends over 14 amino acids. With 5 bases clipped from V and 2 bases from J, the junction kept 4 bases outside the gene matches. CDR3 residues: CASSWDRFTDTQYF. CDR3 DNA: TGTGCCAGCAGTTGGGACAGGTTCACAGATACGCAGTATTTT.

In nucleotides, the CDR3 is TGTGCCAGCAGCCCAGGCGGCGAGCAGTACTTC. It yields the protein CASSPGGEQYF. The rearrangement links TRBV7-2 to TRBJ2-7; the D is unclear. The V and J ends lost 5 bases and 6 bases respectively, with 8 bases between them. This CDR3 is built from 11 residues. Germline V gene lookup returns CDR1 SGHTA and CDR2 FQGNSA.

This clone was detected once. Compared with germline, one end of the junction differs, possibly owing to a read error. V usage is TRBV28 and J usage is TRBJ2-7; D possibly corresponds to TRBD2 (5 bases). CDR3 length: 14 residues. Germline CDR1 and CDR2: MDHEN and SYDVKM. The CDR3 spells CASSLSPHGRMEDF. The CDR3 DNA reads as TGTGCCAGCAGTTTATCCCCCCATGGGCGGATGGAGGACTTC.

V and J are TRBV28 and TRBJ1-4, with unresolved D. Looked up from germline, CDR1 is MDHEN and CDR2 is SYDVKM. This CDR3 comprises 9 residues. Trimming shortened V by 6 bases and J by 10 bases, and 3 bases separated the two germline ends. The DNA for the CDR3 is TGTGCCAGCAGCCCAAAACTGTTTTTT. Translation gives CASSPKLFF.

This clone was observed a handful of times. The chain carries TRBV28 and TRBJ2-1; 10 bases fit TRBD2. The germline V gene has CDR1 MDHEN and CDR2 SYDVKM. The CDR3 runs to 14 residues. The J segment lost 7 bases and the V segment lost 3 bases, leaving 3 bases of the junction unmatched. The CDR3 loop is CASSFPSGSNEQFF. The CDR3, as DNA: TGTGCCAGCAGTTTCCCTAGCGGGAGTAATGAGCAGTTCTTC.

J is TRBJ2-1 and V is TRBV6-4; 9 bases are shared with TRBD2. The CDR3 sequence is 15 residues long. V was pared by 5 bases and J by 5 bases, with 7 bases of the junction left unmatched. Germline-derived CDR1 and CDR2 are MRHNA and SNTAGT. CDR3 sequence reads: CASSPRASGNNEQFF. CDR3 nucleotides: TGTGCCAGCAGTCCCCGGGCTAGCGGGAACAATGAGCAGTTCTTC.

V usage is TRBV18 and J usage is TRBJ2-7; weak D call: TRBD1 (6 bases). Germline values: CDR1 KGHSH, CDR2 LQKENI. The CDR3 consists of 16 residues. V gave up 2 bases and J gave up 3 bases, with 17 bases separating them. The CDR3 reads CASSPTEKGVLYEQYF. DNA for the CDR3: TGTGCCAGCTCACCAACGGAAAAGGGGGTTCTCTACGAGCAGTACTTC.

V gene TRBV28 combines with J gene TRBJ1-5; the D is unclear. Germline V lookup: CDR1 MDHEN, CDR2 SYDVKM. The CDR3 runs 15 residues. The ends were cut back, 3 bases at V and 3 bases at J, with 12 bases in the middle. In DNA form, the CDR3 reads TGTGCCAGCAGTTTCAGTATTAGAAACAATCAGCCCCAGCATTTT. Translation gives CASSFSIRNNQPQHF.

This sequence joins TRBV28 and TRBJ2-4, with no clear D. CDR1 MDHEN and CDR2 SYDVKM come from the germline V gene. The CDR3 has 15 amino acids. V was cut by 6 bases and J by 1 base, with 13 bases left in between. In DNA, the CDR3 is TGTGCCAGCAGCTTGCCCCTGGAGGCCAAAAACATTCAGTACTTC. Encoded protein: CASSLPLEAKNIQYF.

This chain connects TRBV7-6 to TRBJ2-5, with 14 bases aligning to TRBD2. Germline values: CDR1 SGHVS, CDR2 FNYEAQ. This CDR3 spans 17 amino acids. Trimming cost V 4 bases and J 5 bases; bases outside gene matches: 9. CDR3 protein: CASSSRTSGRWGETQYF. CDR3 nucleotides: TGTGCCAGCAGCTCCCGGACTAGCGGGAGGTGGGGGGAGACCCAGTACTTC. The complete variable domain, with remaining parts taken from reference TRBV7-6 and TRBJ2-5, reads GAGVSQSPRYKVTKRGQDVALRCDPISGHVSLYWYRQALGQGPEFLTYFNYEAQQDKSGLPNDRFSAERPEGSISTLTIQRTEQRDSAMYRCASSSRTSGRWGETQYFGPGTRLLVL.

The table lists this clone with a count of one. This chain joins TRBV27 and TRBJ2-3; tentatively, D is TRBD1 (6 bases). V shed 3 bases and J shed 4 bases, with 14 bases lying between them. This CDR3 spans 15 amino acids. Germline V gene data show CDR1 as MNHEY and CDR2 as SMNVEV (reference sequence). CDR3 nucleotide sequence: TGTGCCAGCAGTTTGTGGGACCCAGGGGCAGATACGCAGTATTTT. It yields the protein CASSLWDPGADTQYF.

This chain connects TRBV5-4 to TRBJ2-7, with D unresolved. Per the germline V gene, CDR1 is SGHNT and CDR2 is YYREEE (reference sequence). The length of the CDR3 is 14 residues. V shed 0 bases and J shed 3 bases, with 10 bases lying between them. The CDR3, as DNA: TGTGCCAGCAGCTTGGGTACAGAGTTCTACGAGCAGTACTTC. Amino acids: CASSLGTEFYEQYF.

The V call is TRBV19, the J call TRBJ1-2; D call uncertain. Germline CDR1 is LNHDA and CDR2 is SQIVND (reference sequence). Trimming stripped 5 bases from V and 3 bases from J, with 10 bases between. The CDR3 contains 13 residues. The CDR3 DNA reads TGTGCCAGTAGTCTCACAGCGGACTATGGCTACACCTTC. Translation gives CASSLTADYGYTF.